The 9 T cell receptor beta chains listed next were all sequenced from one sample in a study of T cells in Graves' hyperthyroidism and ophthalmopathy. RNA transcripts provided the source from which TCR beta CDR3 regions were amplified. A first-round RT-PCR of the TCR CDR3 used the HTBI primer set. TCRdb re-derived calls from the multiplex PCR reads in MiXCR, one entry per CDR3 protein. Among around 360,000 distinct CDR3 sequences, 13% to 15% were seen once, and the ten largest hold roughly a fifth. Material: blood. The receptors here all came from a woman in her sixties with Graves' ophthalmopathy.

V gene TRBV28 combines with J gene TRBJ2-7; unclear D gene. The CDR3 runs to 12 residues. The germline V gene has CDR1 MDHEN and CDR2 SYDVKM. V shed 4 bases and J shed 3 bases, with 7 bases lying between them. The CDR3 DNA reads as TGTGCCAGCAGTTCTTATGGCTACGAGCAGTACTTC. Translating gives CASSSYGYEQYF.

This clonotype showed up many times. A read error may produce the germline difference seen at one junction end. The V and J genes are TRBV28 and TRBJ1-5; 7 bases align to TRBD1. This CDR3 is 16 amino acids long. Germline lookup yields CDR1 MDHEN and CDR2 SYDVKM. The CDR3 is CAGSSKRQGSNQPQHF. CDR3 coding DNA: TGTGCCGGCAGTTCGAAGAGACAGGGTAGCAATCAGCCCCAGCATTTT.

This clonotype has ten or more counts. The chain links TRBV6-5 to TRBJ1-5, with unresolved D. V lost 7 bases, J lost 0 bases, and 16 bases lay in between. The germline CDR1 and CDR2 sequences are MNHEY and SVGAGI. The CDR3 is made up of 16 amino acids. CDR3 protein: CASIVRAPDSNQPQHF. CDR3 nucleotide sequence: TGTGCCAGCATAGTCCGAGCCCCGGATAGCAATCAGCCCCAGCATTTT.

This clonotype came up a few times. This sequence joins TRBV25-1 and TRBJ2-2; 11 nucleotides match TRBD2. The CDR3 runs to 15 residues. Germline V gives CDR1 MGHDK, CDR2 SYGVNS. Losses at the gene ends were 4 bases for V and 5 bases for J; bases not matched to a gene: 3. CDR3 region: CASSALAGVTGELFF. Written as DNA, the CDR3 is TGTGCCAGCAGTGCACTAGCGGGAGTTACCGGGGAGCTGTTTTTT.

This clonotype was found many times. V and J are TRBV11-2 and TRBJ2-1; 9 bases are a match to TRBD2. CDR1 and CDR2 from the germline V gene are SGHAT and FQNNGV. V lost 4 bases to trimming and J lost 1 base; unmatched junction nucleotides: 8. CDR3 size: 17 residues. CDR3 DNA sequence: TGTGCCAGCAGCTCCAGACTAGCGGTAAATTCCTACAATGAGCAGTTCTTC. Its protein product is CASSSRLAVNSYNEQFF.

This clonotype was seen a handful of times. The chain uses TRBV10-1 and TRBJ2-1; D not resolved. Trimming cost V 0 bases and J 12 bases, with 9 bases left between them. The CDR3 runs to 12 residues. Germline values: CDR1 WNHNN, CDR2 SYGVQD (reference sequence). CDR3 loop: CASSESGNGQFF. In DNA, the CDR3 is TGCGCCAGCAGTGAGTCGGGAAACGGGCAGTTCTTC.

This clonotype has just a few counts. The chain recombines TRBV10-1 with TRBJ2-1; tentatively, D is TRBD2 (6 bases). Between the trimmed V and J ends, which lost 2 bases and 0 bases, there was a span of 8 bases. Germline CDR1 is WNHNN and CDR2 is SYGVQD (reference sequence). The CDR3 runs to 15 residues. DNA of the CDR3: TGCGCCAGCAGTGAGGGGGGGTACTCCTACAATGAGCAGTTCTTC. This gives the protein CASSEGGYSYNEQFF.

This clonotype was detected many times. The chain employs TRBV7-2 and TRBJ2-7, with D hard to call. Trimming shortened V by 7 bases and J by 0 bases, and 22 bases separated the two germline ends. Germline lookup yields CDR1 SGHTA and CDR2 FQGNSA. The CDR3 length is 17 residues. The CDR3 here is CASTPAGPSSHSYEQYF. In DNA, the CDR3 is TGTGCCAGCACCCCAGCTGGGCCATCTTCCCACTCCTACGAGCAGTACTTC.

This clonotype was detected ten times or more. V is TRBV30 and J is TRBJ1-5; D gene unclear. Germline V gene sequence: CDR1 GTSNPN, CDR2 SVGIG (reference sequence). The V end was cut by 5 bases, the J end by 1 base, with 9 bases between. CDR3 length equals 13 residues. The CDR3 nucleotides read TGTGCCTGGGCAAAAGGGAGCAATCAGCCCCAGCATTTT. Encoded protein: CAWAKGSNQPQHF. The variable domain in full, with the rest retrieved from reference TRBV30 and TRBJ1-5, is SQTIHQWPATLVQPVGSPLSLECTVEGTSNPNLYWYRQAAGRGLQLLFYSVGIGQISSEVPQNLSASRPQDRQFILSSKKLLLSDSGFYLCAWAKGSNQPQHFGDGTRLSIL.